Each of the 20 T cell receptor beta chains below was sequenced from the same sample in a study of human T cells and chemical hapten exposure. Regarding time point: patch test 2, 6 weeks after DPC sensitization. Treatment given: therapeutic diphenylcyclopropenone sensitization with weekly scalp DPC. TCRdb reprocessed the RACE reads with MiXCR, giving one entry per CDR3 protein. The table shows 85,000 to 95,000 distinct CDR3 sequences, with 9.5% to 12% occurring only once. Sequencing was performed on whole blood, taken in connection with sensitization to the hapten diphenylcyclopropenone (DPC). These receptors all stem from a man aged 35-49 years with alopecia areata. Some clones in this sample may be carry-over from other donors' samples.

This clonotype has at least ten counts. This chain connects TRBV6-5 to TRBJ2-3; D could derive from TRBD1 or TRBD2 (5 bases each). Germline CDR1 reads MNHEY; CDR2 reads SVGAGI. The CDR3 is made up of 13 amino acids. Trimming shortened V by 5 bases and J by 2 bases, and 8 bases separated the two germline ends. CDR3: CASSQGTTDTQYF. The CDR3 DNA reads as TGTGCCAGCAGTCAAGGGACCACAGATACGCAGTATTTT.

The V gene is TRBV5-1, the J gene TRBJ2-3, with D possibly called TRBD1 or TRBD2 (7 bases each). There are 15 residues in the CDR3. V shed 1 base and J shed 3 bases, with 12 bases lying between them. The germline V gene encodes CDR1 SGHRS and CDR2 YFSETQ. The DNA for the CDR3 is TGCGCCAGCAGCTTGTGGGAGGGGGCAACAGATACGCAGTATTTT. As protein: CASSLWEGATDTQYF. Based on the CDR3 plus reference TRBV5-1 and TRBJ2-3, the full variable domain is KAGVTQTPRYLIKTRGQQVTLSCSPISGHRSVSWYQQTPGQGLQFLFEYFSETQRNKGNFPGRFSGRQFSNSRSEMNVSTLELGDSALYLCASSLWEGATDTQYFGPGTRLTVL.

The table lists this clonotype with a few counts. CDR3 sequence reads: CASSSGQGAREQYF. The CDR3 region has the DNA TGTGCCAGCAGCTCCGGACAGGGGGCGAGAGAGCAGTACTTC. The rearrangement uses TRBV7-9 and TRBJ2-7; 11 nucleotides agree with TRBD1. The CDR3 sequence is 14 residues long. CDR1 and CDR2 from the germline V gene are SEHNR and FQNEAQ (reference sequence). Trimming at V came to 4 bases and at J to 7 bases, leaving 6 bases not matched to a gene.

This clonotype was seen repeatedly, ten times or more. The gene calls are TRBV7-6 and TRBJ2-3; TRBD2 aligns across 7 bases. V was clipped by 0 bases and J by 5 bases; unmatched bases: 5. The length of the CDR3 is 15 residues. Germline assignment: CDR1 SGHVS and CDR2 FNYEAQ. CDR3 protein: CASSLAEIAGDTQYF. The CDR3 nucleotides read TGTGCCAGCAGCTTAGCGGAAATAGCGGGAGATACGCAGTATTTT.

V is TRBV28 and J is TRBJ2-5; 16 nucleotides match TRBD2. Germline lookup yields CDR1 MDHEN and CDR2 SYDVKM. J was trimmed by 4 bases and V by 4 bases; bases with no gene match: 21. The CDR3 covers 22 residues. For the CDR3, the DNA is TGTGCCAGCAGTTCTCGAGGACTGGCCCGGGGACTAGCGGGAGGGCTGCGAGAGACCCAGTACTTC. Protein product: CASSSRGLARGLAGGLRETQYF.

The chain couples TRBV6-2 or TRBV6-3 to TRBJ2-7; possibly TRBD2 for D (6 bases). The length of the CDR3 is 15 residues. V lost 0 bases to trimming and J lost 3 bases, with 12 bases between them. From germline, CDR1 is MNHEY and CDR2 SVGEGT. The DNA of the CDR3 is TGTGCCAGCAGTTACTCGAAGACTAGTAACTACGAGCAGTACTTC. Amino acid sequence: CASSYSKTSNYEQYF.

The chain uses TRBV6-2 or TRBV6-3 and TRBJ2-3; 7 nucleotides line up with TRBD2. Per the germline V gene, CDR1 is MNHEY and CDR2 is SVGEGT. The V gene end was trimmed by 2 bases and the J gene end by 2 bases; junction bases not matched to a gene: 7. The CDR3 spans 16 residues. The CDR3 here is CASSYGGRALTDTQYF. The CDR3 DNA sequence: TGTGCCAGCAGTTACGGCGGGAGAGCGCTCACAGATACGCAGTATTTT.

As to this clonotype: A read error may produce the germline difference seen at one junction end. The chain joins TRBV7-7 to TRBJ2-2; maybe TRBD1 (5 bases). CDR3 length equals 14 residues. In germline, CDR1 is SSHAT, CDR2 FNYEAQ (reference sequence). The CDR3 reads CASSLTDGTGELFF. The CDR3 nucleotides are TGTGCTAGCAGCTTGACAGATGGCACCGGGGAGCTGTTTTTT.

This clonotype was seen a few times. The rearrangement joins TRBV6-2 or TRBV6-3 to TRBJ2-5; D ambiguous. The CDR3 totals 17 residues. Germline CDR1 reads MNHEY; CDR2 reads SVGEGT. Deletions cut 0 bases from V and 5 bases from J, with 19 bases between. The CDR3 DNA sequence: TGTGCCAGCAGTTACTCTCGCAGGCCTTTGCTTCAGGAGACCCAGTACTTC. Translation: CASSYSRRPLLQETQYF.

This clonotype was detected a few times. The V and J genes are TRBV3-1 and TRBJ2-3; the D is unclear. CDR3 length equals 14 residues. Germline values: CDR1 LGHDT, CDR2 YNNKEL (reference sequence). V lost 0 bases and J 9 bases, leaving 13 bases between the germline ends. This CDR3 reads CASSQDQGLRTQYF. CDR3 coding DNA: TGTGCCAGCAGCCAAGATCAAGGCCTTAGGACGCAGTATTTT.

In this sample, this clonotype turned up a few times. This chain connects TRBV5-4 to TRBJ1-1; D gene uncertain. This CDR3 has 11 amino acids. V was clipped by 2 bases and J by 2 bases, with 1 base between them. CDR1 is SGHNT and CDR2 is YYREEE in the germline V gene (reference sequence). In DNA form, the CDR3 reads TGTGCCAGCAGCTTTAACACTGAAGCTTTCTTT. Encoded protein: CASSFNTEAFF. The complete variable domain, with remaining parts taken from reference TRBV5-4 and TRBJ1-1, reads ETGVTQSPTHLIKTRGQQVTLRCSSQSGHNTVSWYQQALGQGPQFIFQYYREEENGRGNFPPRFSGLQFPNYSSELNVNALELDDSALYLCASSFNTEAFFGQGTRLTVV.

The rearrangement joins TRBV28 to TRBJ2-7; 7 nucleotides agree with TRBD1. The V gene's germline CDR1 is MDHEN and CDR2 SYDVKM. The V and J ends lost 5 bases and 3 bases, in that order; junction bases with no gene match: 13. The CDR3 runs 16 residues. CDR3 sequence reads: CASSPPTGANFYEQYF. In nucleotides, the CDR3 is TGTGCCAGCAGTCCGCCAACAGGGGCGAATTTCTACGAGCAGTACTTC.

This clonotype was counted at least ten times. V is TRBV24-1 and J is TRBJ2-3, with unresolved D. CDR1 and CDR2 from the germline V gene are KGHDR and SFDVKD. Deletions cut 2 bases from V and 3 bases from J, with 8 bases between. The CDR3 has 14 residues. The CDR3 DNA follows: TGTGCCACCAGTGATTCCGTGGGGACAGATACGCAGTATTTT. The encoded protein is CATSDSVGTDTQYF.

This chain joins TRBV30 and TRBJ2-7; D is uncertain. V lost 0 bases to trimming and J lost 7 bases, with 7 bases between them. The V gene's germline CDR1 is GTSNPN and CDR2 SVGIG (reference sequence). This CDR3 has 11 amino acids. CDR3 in DNA: TGTGCCTGGAGTGTACGTGGGGAGCAGTACGTC. It yields the protein CAWSVRGEQYV.

With respect to this clonotype: It may be a read error: a sequence one base away is much more abundant. This sequence joins TRBV6-5 and TRBJ1-4, with D uncertain. The germline V gene has CDR1 MNHEY and CDR2 SVGAGI. The CDR3 spans 17 residues. The DNA for the CDR3 is TGTGCCAGCAGTTACTCGACAAATAGAGCAACTAATGGAAAACTGTTTTTT. Its protein product is CASSYSTNRATNGKLFF.

The sample holds many counts of this clonotype. The chain links TRBV20-1 to TRBJ1-4; D is ambiguous. Germline CDR1 reads DFQATT; CDR2 reads SNEGSKA (reference sequence). Trimming took off 6 bases at V and 3 bases at J, with 11 bases between the two ends. The CDR3 loop spans 13 amino acids. The chain's CDR3 is CSAQGQPNEKLFF. DNA for the CDR3: TGCAGTGCCCAAGGGCAGCCTAATGAAAAACTGTTTTTT.

This sequence joins TRBV27 and TRBJ1-5; D unresolved. Trimming took off 2 bases at V and 2 bases at J, with 13 bases between the two ends. Germline V lookup: CDR1 MNHEY, CDR2 SMNVEV (reference sequence). This CDR3 spans 16 amino acids. The CDR3 region is CASSLLSGIGNQPQHF. CDR3 coding DNA: TGTGCCAGCAGTTTACTATCGGGGATTGGCAATCAGCCCCAGCATTTT.

This clonotype was seen ten or more times. This sequence joins TRBV2 and TRBJ2-3; D unresolved. This CDR3 spans 11 amino acids. Per germline, CDR1 SNHLY and CDR2 FYNNEI. The V and J ends lost 7 bases and 5 bases respectively, with 7 bases between them. The CDR3 DNA sequence: TGTGCCAGCAATGCCGTAGATACGCAGTATTTT. Translation gives CASNAVDTQYF.

This clonotype was detected many times. J is TRBJ2-3 and V is TRBV12-3 or TRBV12-4, with 8 bases identical to TRBD2. With 3 bases clipped from V and 2 bases from J, the junction kept 7 bases outside the gene matches. The CDR3 spans 16 residues. The CDR3 bases are TGTGCCAGCAGTTTCGCGCTAGCGGGTTACACAGATACGCAGTATTTT. Translated: CASSFALAGYTDTQYF.

The CDR3 DNA sequence: TGCAGTGCTATCAACACGGCAAGCTCTGGAAACACCATATATTTT. This gives the protein CSAINTASSGNTIYF. The rearrangement links TRBV20-1 to TRBJ1-3; D gene uncertain. CDR1 and CDR2 from the germline V gene are DFQATT and SNEGSKA (reference sequence). The V end lost 4 bases, the J end lost 0 bases, and 13 bases lay between the germline ends. CDR3 length equals 15 residues.